This TCR beta chain was found in a study of regulatory T cells in long-lasting Graves disease. Combining iRepertoire HTBI primers with Arm-PCR of CDR3 regions, the authors built TCR beta libraries. TCRdb reanalysed the multiplex PCR reads using MiXCR and keeps one entry per CDR3 protein. The table has roughly 450,000 distinct CDR3 sequences, 20% seen once. The germline CDR1 and CDR2 sequences are DFQATT and SNEGSKA (reference sequence). This CDR3 spans 15 amino acids. V was pared by 5 bases and J by 8 bases, with 24 bases between. Many counts were recorded for this clonotype. As for time point: persistent/refractory GD, antithyroid drugs over 5 years with positive TRAb. Making the TCR library involved RNA that had been extracted from PBMCs.

The origin of this receptor is a female donor with Graves disease. The sample consisted of peripheral blood mononuclear cells (PBMCs), taken when the disease was refractory, from a patient treated with antithyroid drugs. The chain combines TRBV20-1 with TRBJ1-2; D might be TRBD1 (5 bases). CDR3 sequence reads: CSARSRDPYMMGYTF. CDR3 nucleotide sequence: TGCAGTGCTCGAAGCCGGGACCCATACATGATGGGCTACACCTTC.